This is a list of T cell receptor beta chains from one sample in a study of beta chain features in type 1 diabetes. Libraries were prepared by immunoSEQ multiplex PCR; TCRdb keeps only in-frame clonotypes and omits some of them. Here the sample spans hundreds of thousands of clones, roughly an eighth being singletons. The sequenced sample was naive CD4+ T cells from blood. The source is a man aged 18 to 29 with type 1 diabetes. Both conserved end residues are part of each CDR3. Fields, in order: CDR3 DNA, CDR3 protein, clone size, V gene, J gene, D gene. D genes are given only for firm matches. The listing skips clone size in some rows; elsewhere it reads once, few, many or a size class.

CDR3nt: TGTGCCAGCAGCGTAGTTGGGGAGACCCAGTACTTC
CDR3aa: CASSVVGETQYF
abundance: few
v_gene: TRBV9
j_gene: TRBJ2-5
d_gene: .

CDR3nt: TGTGCCACCACCGACAAGTGGGGGACGAGCTTC
CDR3aa: CATTDKWGTSF
abundance: few
v_gene: TRBV28
j_gene: TRBJ1-2
d_gene: .

CDR3nt: TGTGCCAGCAGCGTATCTGGGACTAGCGGGGGTTACAATGAGCAGTTCTTC
CDR3aa: CASSVSGTSGGYNEQFF
abundance: .
v_gene: TRBV9
j_gene: TRBJ2-1
d_gene: TRBD2

CDR3nt: TGTGCCAGCAGCTTGGGGCAAGAGACCCAGTACTTC
CDR3aa: CASSLGQETQYF
abundance: few
v_gene: TRBV7-2
j_gene: TRBJ2-5
d_gene: .

CDR3nt: TGTGCCAGCAGCGTATTAGAGGGGACCTCTGGAAACACCATATATTTT
CDR3aa: CASSVLEGTSGNTIYF
abundance: .
v_gene: TRBV9
j_gene: TRBJ1-3
d_gene: .

CDR3nt: TGTGCCAGCAGCCCAAGAAGGCAGGGCGCCACCCGTACAGATACGCAGTATTTT
CDR3aa: CASSPRRQGATRTDTQYF
abundance: few
v_gene: TRBV5-6
j_gene: TRBJ2-3
d_gene: .

CDR3nt: TGTGCCAGCTATAGGCGGGGGGCCTATGGCTACACCTTC
CDR3aa: CASYRRGAYGYTF
abundance: few
v_gene: TRBV6-5
j_gene: TRBJ1-2
d_gene: .

CDR3nt: TGTGCCAGCAGCTTACGTTCCACAGATACGCAGTATTTT
CDR3aa: CASSLRSTDTQYF
abundance: few
v_gene: TRBV28
j_gene: TRBJ2-3
d_gene: .

CDR3nt: TGTGCCAGCAGCTTTGGCCCCAGCACAGATACGCAGTATTTT
CDR3aa: CASSFGPSTDTQYF
abundance: few
v_gene: TRBV7-2
j_gene: TRBJ2-3
d_gene: .

CDR3nt: TGCAGCGTTGGCGGGCCGGGAGAGACCCAGTACTTC
CDR3aa: CSVGGPGETQYF
abundance: few
v_gene: TRBV29-1
j_gene: TRBJ2-5
d_gene: .

CDR3nt: TGTGCAAGCAGCTTTCAAGGGGGCACTGAAGCTTTCTTT
CDR3aa: CASSFQGGTEAFF
abundance: .
v_gene: TRBV7-8
j_gene: TRBJ1-1
d_gene: .

CDR3nt: TGTGCCAGCAGCGACGCCACGGGACAGCTGAACACTGAAGCTTTCTTT
CDR3aa: CASSDATGQLNTEAFF
abundance: .
v_gene: TRBV9
j_gene: TRBJ1-1
d_gene: TRBD1

CDR3nt: TGTGCCAGCAGCCCCTCACAGGGGAGCACTGAAGCTTTCTTT
CDR3aa: CASSPSQGSTEAFF
abundance: .
v_gene: TRBV7-2
j_gene: TRBJ1-1
d_gene: TRBD1

CDR3nt: TGTGCCATCAGCGCGGACAGGGGAGTGGGCAATCAGCCCCAGCATTTT
CDR3aa: CAISADRGVGNQPQHF
abundance: .
v_gene: TRBV10-3
j_gene: TRBJ1-5
d_gene: TRBD1

CDR3nt: TGTGCCAGCAGTTTAGAGGGACCAAACATTCAGTACTTC
CDR3aa: CASSLEGPNIQYF
abundance: .
v_gene: TRBV28
j_gene: TRBJ2-4
d_gene: .

CDR3nt: TGTGCCAGCTCACCATTCTATGATGGGACCCAGTACTTC
CDR3aa: CASSPFYDGTQYF
abundance: few
v_gene: TRBV18
j_gene: TRBJ2-5
d_gene: .

CDR3nt: TGTGCCAGCAGCTTCCGACAGGGTAGGGCGGGAACTGAAGCTTTCTTT
CDR3aa: CASSFRQGRAGTEAFF
abundance: .
v_gene: TRBV5-6
j_gene: TRBJ1-1
d_gene: TRBD1

CDR3nt: TGTGCCAGCGGACTAGCGGGGAGCTCCTACAATGAGCAGTTCTTC
CDR3aa: CASGLAGSSYNEQFF
abundance: few
v_gene: TRBV2
j_gene: TRBJ2-1
d_gene: TRBD2

CDR3nt: TGTGCCAGCAGCCAAGCTGGTGGTGGGAACACCATATATTTT
CDR3aa: CASSQAGGGNTIYF
abundance: few
v_gene: TRBV14
j_gene: TRBJ1-3
d_gene: .

CDR3nt: TGTGCCAGCAGTTTGATACAGGGGTCTGCACCCCTCCACTTT
CDR3aa: CASSLIQGSAPLHF
abundance: .
v_gene: TRBV27
j_gene: TRBJ1-6
d_gene: TRBD1

CDR3nt: TGTGCCAGCAGCCAAGAAACGGCTGGGCAGGGGAGTAACTATGGCTACACCTTC
CDR3aa: CASSQETAGQGSNYGYTF
abundance: .
v_gene: TRBV4-2
j_gene: TRBJ1-2
d_gene: .

CDR3nt: TGTGCCTGGAGTTCGGGGGCCCTGTTTGGCTACACCTTC
CDR3aa: CAWSSGALFGYTF
abundance: .
v_gene: TRBV30
j_gene: TRBJ1-2
d_gene: .

CDR3nt: TGTGCCAGTACCCCGGGACAGGGGGCGAACACTGAAGCTTTCTTT
CDR3aa: CASTPGQGANTEAFF
abundance: few
v_gene: TRBV19
j_gene: TRBJ1-1
d_gene: TRBD1

CDR3nt: TGTGCCAGCAGCCCGGGACAGGGGGACTATGGCTACACCTTC
CDR3aa: CASSPGQGDYGYTF
abundance: .
v_gene: TRBV5-4
j_gene: TRBJ1-2
d_gene: TRBD1

CDR3nt: TGTGCCATCAGTGAGTCGAGGAGATCAGGGGCCAACGTCCTGACTTTC
CDR3aa: CAISESRRSGANVLTF
abundance: .
v_gene: TRBV10-3
j_gene: TRBJ2-6
d_gene: .

CDR3nt: TGTGCCAGCAGCCCGACAGGGGGCAATCAGCCCCAGCATTTT
CDR3aa: CASSPTGGNQPQHF
abundance: .
v_gene: TRBV7-9
j_gene: TRBJ1-5
d_gene: TRBD1